The T cell receptor beta chain described here comes from a study of blood T cell repertoires in COVID-19. Profiled with immunoSEQ multiplex PCR; TCRdb holds only in-frame clones, not every one. The profile shows some 250,000 clones, roughly nine tenths of them singletons. Per the germline V gene, CDR1 is SGHAT and CDR2 is FQNNGV. V lost 0 bases, J lost 0 bases, and 9 bases lay in between. The CDR3 has 16 amino acids. The clonotype was recovered from a human donor in a cohort exposed to, infected with or recovered from COVID-19 (not recorded which). The donor label of this sample is uncertain. Specimen: PBMCs or T cells enriched from blood (not recorded which). The rearrangement joins TRBV11-2 to TRBJ1-3, with D unresolved. CDR3 loop: CASSLDRSDSGNTIYF. The CDR3 DNA follows: TGTGCCAGCAGCTTAGACAGGTCAGACTCTGGAAACACCATATATTTT. The full variable domain, its missing parts supplied by reference TRBV11-2 and TRBJ1-3, is EAGVAQSPRYKIIEKRQSVAFWCNPISGHATLYWYQQILGQGPKLLIQFQNNGVVDDSQLPKDRFSAERLKGVDSTLKIQPAKLEDSAVYLCASSLDRSDSGNTIYFGEGSWLTVV.